These 3 T cell receptor beta chains originate from one sample sequenced in a study of Ad26.COV2.S vaccination and SARS-CoV-2 variants. The treatment denotes: around 19 received Ad26.COV2.S at low or high dose, single or two shots; 5 received placebo; per-sample allocation not given. All samples were drawn on day 63, counting from the first vaccine or placebo injection. The repertoire was sequenced with immunoSEQ multiplex PCR; TCRdb's copy has only in-frame clones and lacks some. The sample holds 300,000 to 400,000 clones, 70% to 90% seen once. Specimen: peripheral blood, collected in a trial of Ad26.COV2.S vaccine versus placebo. These receptor sequences come from a person between 18 and 65 years old who received the Ad26.COV2.S COVID-19 vaccine or a placebo.

The genes are TRBV5-5 and TRBJ2-7; 8 bases fit TRBD1. CDR1 SGHKS and CDR2 YYEKEE come from the germline V gene (reference sequence). The CDR3 spans 14 residues. The junction had 7 bases not matched to a gene; V was cut back by 5 bases and J by 3 bases. CDR3 protein: CASRYRTGNYEQYF. As DNA, the CDR3 is TGTGCCAGCAGGTACCGGACAGGGAACTACGAGCAGTACTTC.

The V call is TRBV6-4, the J call TRBJ1-6; D unclear. Trimming pared 0 bases from V and 9 bases from J, leaving 12 bases between. The germline gives CDR1 MRHNA, CDR2 SNTAGT. The CDR3 extends over 15 amino acids. CDR3 coding DNA: TGTGCCAGCAGTGACTCCCAGGAGTTGGGTTCACCCCTCCACTTT. Protein: CASSDSQELGSPLHF.

J is TRBJ1-4 and V is TRBV5-1; D is unresolved. With 1 base removed from V and 1 base from J, the gap between germline ends came to 8 bases. CDR3 length: 15 amino acids. Germline V gives CDR1 SGHRS, CDR2 YFSETQ. CDR3 DNA sequence: TGCGCCAGCAGCTTGCTGGACCTAACTAATGAAAAACTGTTTTTT. Translation gives CASSLLDLTNEKLFF.